Included here is one TCR beta chain sequence, with context. Its cognate antigen is unknown. This sample is part of a study of OX40 agonist ivuxolimab in advanced cancers. Turning to the study itself: Those treated in dose escalation had hepatocellular carcinoma, melanoma, renal cell cancer or head and neck cancer. Overall study findings and caveats: Circulating CD4+ and CD8+ T cells showed clonal expansion by week 6 at 0.1 to 3.0 mg/kg.

Using immunoSEQ multiplex PCR, the repertoire was profiled, and TCRdb retains in-frame clones only, with some absent. The data contain approximately 30,000 clones, over 80% of them singletons. No patient had autoimmune disease or received systemic immunosuppression. Trimming removed 0 bases from V and 5 bases from J; junction bases left unmatched: 6. Per the germline V gene, CDR1 is SGHRS and CDR2 is YFSETQ. The CDR3 loop spans 16 amino acids. The V gene is TRBV5-1, the J gene TRBJ2-2; 8 bases align to TRBD1. The input for sequencing was CD4+ or CD8+ T cells sorted from blood, taken in a trial of the OX40 agonist ivuxolimab. The receptor's source is an adult with an advanced solid tumor such as melanoma, head and neck, liver or kidney cancer. DNA of the CDR3: TGCGCCAGCAGCTTGGCCTGGACAGGGCGGACCGGGGAGCTGTTTTTT. This translates into CASSLAWTGRTGELFF. The full variable domain, rest sourced from reference TRBV5-1 and TRBJ2-2, is KAGVTQTPRYLIKTRGQQVTLSCSPISGHRSVSWYQQTPGQGLQFLFEYFSETQRNKGNFPGRFSGRQFSNSRSEMNVSTLELGDSALYLCASSLAWTGRTGELFFGEGSRLTVL.